The following is a TCR beta chain sequence with its context. The antigen remains undetermined. These data belong to a study of cytomegalovirus exposure and HLA in healthy donors. The study's findings and limits: An analysis done earlier found most TCR beta V segments productive about 87% or about 30% of the time.

The ends lost 4 bases at V and 5 bases at J; junction bases unmatched: 16. The length of the CDR3 is 17 residues. Germline V gene sequence: CDR1 SEHNR, CDR2 FQNEAQ (reference sequence). 13 Jbeta primers and 60 Vbeta primers were used for the PCR. Sequencing was performed with immunoSEQ multiplex PCR; in TCRdb, only in-frame clones are kept and a portion is missing. The table has roughly 170,000 clones, around 82% seen once. The chain links TRBV7-9 to TRBJ2-7; 8 bases map to TRBD1. The source material was PBMCs. The TCR originated in a man aged 30 to 45 in good health and CMV-seronegative. The CDR3: CASSSTAIGTGLDEQYF. CDR3 bases: TGTGCCAGCAGCTCCACCGCCATTGGGACAGGTCTGGACGAGCAGTACTTC.